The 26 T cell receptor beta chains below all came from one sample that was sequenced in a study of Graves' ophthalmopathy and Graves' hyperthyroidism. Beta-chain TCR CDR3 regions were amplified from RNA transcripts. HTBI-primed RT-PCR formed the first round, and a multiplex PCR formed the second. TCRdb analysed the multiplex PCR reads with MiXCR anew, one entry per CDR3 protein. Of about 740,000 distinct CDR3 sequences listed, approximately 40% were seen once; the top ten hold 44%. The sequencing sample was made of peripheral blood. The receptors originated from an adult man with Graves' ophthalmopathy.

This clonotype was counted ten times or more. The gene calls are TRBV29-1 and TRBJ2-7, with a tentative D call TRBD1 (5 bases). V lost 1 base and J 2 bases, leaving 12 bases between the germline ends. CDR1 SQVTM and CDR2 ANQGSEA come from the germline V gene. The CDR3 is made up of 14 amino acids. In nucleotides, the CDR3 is TGCAGCGTTGAAGGACAGCTTCCCCCCTACGAGCAGTACTTC. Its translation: CSVEGQLPPYEQYF.

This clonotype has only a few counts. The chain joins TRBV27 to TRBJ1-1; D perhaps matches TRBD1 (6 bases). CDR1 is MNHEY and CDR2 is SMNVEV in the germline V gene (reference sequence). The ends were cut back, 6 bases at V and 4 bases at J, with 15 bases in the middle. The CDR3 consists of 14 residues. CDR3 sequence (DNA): TGTGCCAGCAGGCAGGGGTTACGTGGCACTGAAGCTTTCTTT. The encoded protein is CASRQGLRGTEAFF.

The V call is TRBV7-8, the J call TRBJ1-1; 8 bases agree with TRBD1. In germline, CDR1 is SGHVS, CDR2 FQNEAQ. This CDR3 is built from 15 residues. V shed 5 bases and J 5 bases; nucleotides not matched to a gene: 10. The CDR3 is CASSKAGTGWTEAFF. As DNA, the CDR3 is TGTGCCAGCAGCAAGGCCGGGACAGGTTGGACTGAAGCTTTCTTT.

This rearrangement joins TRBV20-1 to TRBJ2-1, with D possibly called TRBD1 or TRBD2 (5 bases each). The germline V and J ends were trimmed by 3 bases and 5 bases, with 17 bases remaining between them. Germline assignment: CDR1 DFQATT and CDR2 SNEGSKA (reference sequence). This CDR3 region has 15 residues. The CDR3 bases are TGCAGTGCTAGGGAAGGAGGCCCAGGGAACAATGAGCAGTTCTTC. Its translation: CSAREGGPGNNEQFF.

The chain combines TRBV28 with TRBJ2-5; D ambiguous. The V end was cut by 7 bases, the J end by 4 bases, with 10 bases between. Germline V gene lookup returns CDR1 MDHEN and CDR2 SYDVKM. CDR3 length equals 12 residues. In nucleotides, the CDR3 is TGTGCCAGCACCACGGGCGGAGAGACCCAGTACTTC. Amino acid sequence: CASTTGGETQYF.

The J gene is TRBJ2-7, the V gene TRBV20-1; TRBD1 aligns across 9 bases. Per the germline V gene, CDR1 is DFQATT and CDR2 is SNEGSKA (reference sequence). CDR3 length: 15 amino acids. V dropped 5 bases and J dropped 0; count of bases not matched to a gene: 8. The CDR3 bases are TGCAGTGCTCTGGACAGGGGTCATAACTCCTACGAGCAGTACTTC. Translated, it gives CSALDRGHNSYEQYF.

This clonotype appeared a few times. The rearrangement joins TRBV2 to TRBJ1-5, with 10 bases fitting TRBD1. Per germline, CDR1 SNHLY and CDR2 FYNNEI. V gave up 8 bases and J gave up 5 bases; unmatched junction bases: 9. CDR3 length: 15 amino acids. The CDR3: CASRDRGVFYQPQHF. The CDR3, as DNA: TGTGCCAGCCGGGACAGGGGCGTGTTTTATCAGCCCCAGCATTTT.

The CDR3 DNA reads TGTGCCAGCAGCTTATCCGAGATCTCTGGAAACACCATATATTTT. It specifies CASSLSEISGNTIYF. This chain links TRBV7-9 with TRBJ1-3; D remains unclear. Germline CDR1 is SEHNR and CDR2 is FQNEAQ (reference sequence). The V end lost 2 bases, the J end lost 0 bases, and 8 bases lay between the germline ends. The CDR3 has 15 residues. Combining the CDR3 with reference TRBV7-9 and TRBJ1-3 gives the whole variable domain DTGVSQNPRHKITKRGQNVTFRCDPISEHNRLYWYRQTLGQGPEFLTYFQNEAQLEKSRLLSDRFSAERPKGSFSTLEIQRTEQGDSAMYLCASSLSEISGNTIYFGEGSWLTVV.

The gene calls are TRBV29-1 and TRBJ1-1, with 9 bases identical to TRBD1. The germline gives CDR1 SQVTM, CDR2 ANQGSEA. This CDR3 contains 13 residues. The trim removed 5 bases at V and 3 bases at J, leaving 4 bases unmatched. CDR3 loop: CSVWDRADTEAFF. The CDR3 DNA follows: TGCAGCGTTTGGGACAGGGCGGACACTGAAGCTTTCTTT.

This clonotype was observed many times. CDR3 sequence reads: CSARRGNYGYTF. CDR3 DNA sequence: TGCAGTGCTAGACGGGGAAACTATGGCTACACCTTC. V gene TRBV20-1 combines with J gene TRBJ1-2; D unresolved. The germline gives CDR1 DFQATT, CDR2 SNEGSKA (reference sequence). With 2 bases removed from V and 2 bases from J, the gap between germline ends came to 6 bases. The CDR3 spans 12 residues.

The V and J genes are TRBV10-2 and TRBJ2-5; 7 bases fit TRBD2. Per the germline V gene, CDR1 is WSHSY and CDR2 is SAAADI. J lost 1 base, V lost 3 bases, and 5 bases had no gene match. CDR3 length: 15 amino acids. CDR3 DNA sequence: TGCGCCAGCAGTGAAGCTAGCGGCCTCCAAGAGACCCAGTACTTC. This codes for CASSEASGLQETQYF.

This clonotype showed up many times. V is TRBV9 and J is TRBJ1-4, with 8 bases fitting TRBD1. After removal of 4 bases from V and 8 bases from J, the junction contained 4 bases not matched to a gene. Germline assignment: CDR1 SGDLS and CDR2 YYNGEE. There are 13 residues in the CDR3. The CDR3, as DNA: TGTGCCAGCAGCCCCTGGACAGGGGAAAAACTGTTTTTT. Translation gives CASSPWTGEKLFF.

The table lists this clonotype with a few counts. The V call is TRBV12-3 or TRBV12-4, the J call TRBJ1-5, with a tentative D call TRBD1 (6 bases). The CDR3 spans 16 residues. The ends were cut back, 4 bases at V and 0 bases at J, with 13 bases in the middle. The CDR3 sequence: CASSYRRGYSNQPQHF. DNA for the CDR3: TGTGCCAGCAGTTATCGCAGGGGTTATAGCAATCAGCCCCAGCATTTT.

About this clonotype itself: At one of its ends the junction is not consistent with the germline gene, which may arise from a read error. CDR3: CASSSSTDSYQQYF. CDR3 bases: TGTGCCAGCAGCTCCTCTACGGACAGCTACCAGCAGTACTTC. The V gene is TRBV11-2, the J gene TRBJ2-7; maybe TRBD1 (6 bases). The CDR3 totals 14 residues. Germline V gene lookup returns CDR1 SGHAT and CDR2 FQNNGV.

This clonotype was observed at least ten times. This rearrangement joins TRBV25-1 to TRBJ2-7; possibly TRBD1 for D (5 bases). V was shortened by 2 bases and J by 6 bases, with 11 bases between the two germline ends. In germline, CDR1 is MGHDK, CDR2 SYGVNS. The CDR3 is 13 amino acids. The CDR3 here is CASSEPGGAEQYF. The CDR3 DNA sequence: TGTGCCAGCAGTGAACCCGGTGGGGCCGAGCAGTACTTC.

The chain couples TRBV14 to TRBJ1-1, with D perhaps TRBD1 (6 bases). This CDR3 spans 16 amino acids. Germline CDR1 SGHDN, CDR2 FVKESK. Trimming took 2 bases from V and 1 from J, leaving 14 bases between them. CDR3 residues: CASSQRPGHSNTEAFF. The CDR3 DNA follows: TGTGCCAGCAGCCAAAGACCGGGACACTCGAACACTGAAGCTTTCTTT.

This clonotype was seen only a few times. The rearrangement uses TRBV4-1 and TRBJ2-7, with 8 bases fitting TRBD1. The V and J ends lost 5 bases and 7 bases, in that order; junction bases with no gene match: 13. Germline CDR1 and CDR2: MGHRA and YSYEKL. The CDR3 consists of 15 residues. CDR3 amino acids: CASSSDRDRSREQYF. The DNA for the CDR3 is TGCGCCAGCAGCTCGGACAGGGATCGATCGAGGGAGCAGTACTTC.

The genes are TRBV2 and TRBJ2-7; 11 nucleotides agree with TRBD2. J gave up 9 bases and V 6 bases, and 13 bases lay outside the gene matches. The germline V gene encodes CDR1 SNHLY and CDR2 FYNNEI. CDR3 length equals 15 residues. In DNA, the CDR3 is TGTGCCAGCAGACATAGCGGGAGGGCTGAGCAAATGCAGTACTTC. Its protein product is CASRHSGRAEQMQYF.

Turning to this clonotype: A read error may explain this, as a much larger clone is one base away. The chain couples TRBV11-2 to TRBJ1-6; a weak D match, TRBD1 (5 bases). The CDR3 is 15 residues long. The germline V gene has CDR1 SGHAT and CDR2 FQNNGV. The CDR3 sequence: CASSLGTGANLPLHF. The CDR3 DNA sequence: TGTGCCAGCAGCTTAGGTACAGGAGCTAATTTACCCCTCCACTTT.

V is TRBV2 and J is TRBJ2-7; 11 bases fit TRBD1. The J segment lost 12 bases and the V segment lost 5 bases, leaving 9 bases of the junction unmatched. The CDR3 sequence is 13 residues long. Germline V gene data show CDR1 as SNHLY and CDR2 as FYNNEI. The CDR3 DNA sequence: TGTGCCAGCAGTTTAAGAGGACAGGGGGCGTGGTACTTC. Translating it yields CASSLRGQGAWYF. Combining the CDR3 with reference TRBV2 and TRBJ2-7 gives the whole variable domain EPEVTQTPSHQVTQMGQEVILRCVPISNHLYFYWYRQILGQKVEFLVSFYNNEISEKSEIFDDQFSVERPDGSNFTLKIRSTKLEDSAMYFCASSLRGQGAWYFGPGTRLTVT.

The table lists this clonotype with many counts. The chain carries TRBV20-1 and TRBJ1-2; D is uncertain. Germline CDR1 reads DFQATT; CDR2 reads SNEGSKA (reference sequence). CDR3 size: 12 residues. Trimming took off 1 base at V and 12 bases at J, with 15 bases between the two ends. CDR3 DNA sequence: TGCAGTGCTAGAGGTACTAGGCCCGTGGACACCTTC. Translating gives CSARGTRPVDTF.

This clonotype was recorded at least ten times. The CDR3 is CASKTTGGYGYTF. The CDR3 DNA reads as TGTGCCAGCAAAACGACAGGGGGTTATGGCTACACCTTC. The chain uses TRBV10-3 and TRBJ1-2; 9 nucleotides agree with TRBD1. Trimming took 10 bases from V and 5 from J; bases not matched to a gene: 8. The length of the CDR3 is 13 residues. Germline CDR1 and CDR2: ENHRY and SYGVKD.

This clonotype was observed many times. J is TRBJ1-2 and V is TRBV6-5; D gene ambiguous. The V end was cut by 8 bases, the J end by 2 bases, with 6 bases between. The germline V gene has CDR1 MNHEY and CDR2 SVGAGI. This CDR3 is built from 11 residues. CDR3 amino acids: CASGENYGYTF. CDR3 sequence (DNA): TGTGCCAGCGGGGAGAACTATGGCTACACCTTC.

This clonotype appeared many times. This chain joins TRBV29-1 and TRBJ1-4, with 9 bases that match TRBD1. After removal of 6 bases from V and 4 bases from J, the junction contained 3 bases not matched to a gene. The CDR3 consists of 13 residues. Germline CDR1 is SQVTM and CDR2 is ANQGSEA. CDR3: CSVDRGLNEKLFF. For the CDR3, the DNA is TGCAGCGTGGACAGGGGTCTTAATGAAAAACTGTTTTTT.

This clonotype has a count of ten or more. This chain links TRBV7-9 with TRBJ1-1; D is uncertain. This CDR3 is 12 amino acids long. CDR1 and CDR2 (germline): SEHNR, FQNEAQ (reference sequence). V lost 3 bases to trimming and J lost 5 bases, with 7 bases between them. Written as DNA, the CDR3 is TGTGCCAGCAGCTTGAGGGAGACTGAAGCTTTCTTT. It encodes CASSLRETEAFF.

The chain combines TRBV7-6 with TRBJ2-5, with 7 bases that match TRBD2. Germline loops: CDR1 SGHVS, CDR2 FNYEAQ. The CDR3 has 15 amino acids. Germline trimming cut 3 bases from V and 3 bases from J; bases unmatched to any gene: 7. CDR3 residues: CASSLREGPEETQYF. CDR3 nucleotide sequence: TGTGCCAGCAGCTTGAGGGAGGGCCCGGAAGAGACCCAGTACTTC.